These 11 T cell receptor beta chains were all obtained from the same sample, sequenced in a study of T cells in Graves' hyperthyroidism and ophthalmopathy. Researchers amplified the TCR beta CDR3 regions from RNA transcripts. The HTBI primer set was used in a first-round RT-PCR of the TCR CDR3. TCRdb called the multiplex PCR reads again in MiXCR, with one record for every CDR3 protein. The data contain roughly 660,000 distinct CDR3 sequences, approximately 15% of them singletons. The specimen sequenced was blood. These receptors came from a man aged 50-59 years with Graves' hyperthyroidism.

There are many counts of this clonotype. The chain employs TRBV3-1 and TRBJ1-6; D remains ambiguous. CDR3 length: 13 residues. V was pared by 5 bases and J by 7 bases, with 9 bases between. Per germline, CDR1 LGHDT and CDR2 YNNKEL (reference sequence). The CDR3 loop reads CASSEVDNSPLHF. CDR3 DNA: TGTGCCAGCAGCGAAGTCGACAATTCACCCCTCCACTTT.

The chain has TRBV28 and TRBJ2-2; the match to TRBD1 covers 7 bases. V lost 7 bases to trimming and J lost 8 bases; unmatched junction nucleotides: 10. Germline V lookup: CDR1 MDHEN, CDR2 SYDVKM. The CDR3 is 14 residues long. CDR3 protein: CASIQRQGGGELFF. CDR3 nucleotides: TGTGCCAGCATCCAAAGACAGGGTGGGGGGGAGCTGTTTTTT.

This clonotype has ten or more counts. The chain links TRBV9 to TRBJ2-1, with TRBD2 matching 9 bases. After removal of 5 bases from V and 0 bases from J, the junction contained 3 bases not matched to a gene. This CDR3 comprises 15 residues. Germline V gives CDR1 SGDLS, CDR2 YYNGEE. The CDR3 nucleotides read TGTGCCAGCAGTGAGACTAGCGGCTCCTACAATGAGCAGTTCTTC. Amino acid sequence: CASSETSGSYNEQFF.

This clonotype occurred a few times. The chain employs TRBV6-2 or TRBV6-3 and TRBJ1-4; perhaps TRBD1 as D (5 bases). Germline CDR1 MNHEY, CDR2 SVGEGT. Trimming removed 2 bases at V and 7 bases at J, with 17 bases between. CDR3 size: 16 residues. CDR3 sequence: CASSYPPGNGGEKLFF. Here the CDR3 DNA reads TGTGCCAGCAGTTACCCCCCGGGGAACGGGGGTGAAAAACTGTTTTTT.

This clonotype has only a few counts. The rearrangement links TRBV5-1 to TRBJ2-2, with D maybe TRBD1 (5 bases). Germline CDR1 SGHRS, CDR2 YFSETQ. This CDR3 region has 16 residues. V shed 0 bases and J shed 4 bases, with 13 bases lying between them. The CDR3 DNA is TGCGCCAGCAGCTTGGATGCACAGGCGGTCACCGGGGAGCTGTTTTTT. Amino acid sequence: CASSLDAQAVTGELFF.

In its sample, this clonotype was seen a few times. This chain links TRBV28 with TRBJ1-5; D might be TRBD1 (6 bases). There are 15 residues in the CDR3. Trimming left V 8 bases short and J 2 bases short, with 16 bases between. Germline-derived CDR1 and CDR2 are MDHEN and SYDVKM. CDR3 nucleotide sequence: TGTGCCAGCGCCTTCCAGGGGAACGGCAATCAGCCCCAGCATTTT. Translation gives CASAFQGNGNQPQHF.

The rearrangement links TRBV5-1 to TRBJ2-5; no clear D gene. The CDR3 extends over 11 amino acids. CDR1 and CDR2 from the germline V gene are SGHRS and YFSETQ. V was trimmed by 0 bases and J by 10 bases, leaving 7 bases between them. The CDR3 DNA follows: TGCGCCAGCAGCTTGGCCTCGGGCCAGTACTTC. This encodes CASSLASGQYF.

Only a few counts were recorded for this clonotype. The chain combines TRBV28 with TRBJ1-1; 10 nucleotides agree with TRBD1. This CDR3 contains 15 residues. J lost 4 bases, V lost 7 bases, and 9 bases had no gene match. Germline V gives CDR1 MDHEN, CDR2 SYDVKM. The CDR3 reads CASNTDRGLGTEAFF. CDR3 DNA sequence: TGTGCCAGCAATACCGACAGGGGGCTTGGCACTGAAGCTTTCTTT.

This clonotype has ten or more counts. The genes are TRBV12-3 or TRBV12-4 and TRBJ2-3, with D perhaps matching TRBD1 or TRBD2 (5 bases each). The CDR3 consists of 16 residues. Trimming left V 6 bases short and J 4 bases short, with 20 bases between. This CDR3 reads CASSPGQGSRADTQYF. The CDR3, as DNA: TGTGCCAGCAGCCCGGGGCAGGGATCGAGGGCAGATACGCAGTATTTT.

The rearrangement joins TRBV29-1 to TRBJ2-7; D may be TRBD1 (5 bases). Germline V gene data show CDR1 as SQVTM and CDR2 as ANQGSEA. The CDR3 loop spans 14 amino acids. Trimming cost V 4 bases and J 2 bases, with 15 bases left between them. The CDR3 protein is CSVGNRSPPYEQYF. The CDR3 DNA reads as TGCAGCGTTGGCAACAGGAGTCCCCCCTACGAGCAGTACTTC.

The V call is TRBV18, the J call TRBJ1-6, with unresolved D. This CDR3 has 17 residues. Trimming took off 3 bases at V and 2 bases at J, with 14 bases between the two ends. Per germline, CDR1 KGHSH and CDR2 LQKENI. The DNA of the CDR3 is TGTGCCAGCTCACCTGACCGCCCCACGGCCTATAATTCACCCCTCCACTTT. Encoded protein: CASSPDRPTAYNSPLHF.